Shown below are 7 T cell receptor beta chains from a single sample sequenced in a study of T cell responses to AZD1222 COVID-19 vaccine. Profiled with immunoSEQ multiplex PCR; TCRdb holds only in-frame clones, not every one. The top ten clones hold approximately 2.9% of a sample with fewer than 120,000 clones, less than 95% of them seen once. The material sequenced was peripheral blood, taken 28 days after the second AZD1222 dose. The receptors here all came from an adult who received the AZD1222 COVID-19 vaccine.

The chain uses TRBV5-8 and TRBJ1-2; weak D call: TRBD1 (6 bases). V lost 0 bases and J 3 bases, leaving 6 bases between the germline ends. The CDR3 sequence is 13 residues long. The germline gives CDR1 SGHTS, CDR2 YDEGEE. CDR3 DNA: TGTGCCAGCAGCTTGGACAGGGACTATGGCTACACCTTC. It codes for CASSLDRDYGYTF.

V and J are TRBV29-1 and TRBJ1-1, with TRBD1 matching over 7 bases. The CDR3 has 16 amino acids. CDR1 SQVTM and CDR2 ANQGSEA come from the germline V gene. V lost 7 bases and J lost 0; bases outside the gene matches: 14. DNA for the CDR3: TGCAGCGGCCTCCCGGGACAGAAGGTCGTGAACACTGAAGCTTTCTTT. Its translation is CSGLPGQKVVNTEAFF.

The chain uses TRBV5-1 and TRBJ1-1, with 7 positions matching TRBD1. The V segment lost 2 bases and the J segment 4 bases; nucleotides outside the gene matches: 2. The germline CDR1 and CDR2 sequences are SGHRS and YFSETQ. CDR3 size: 13 residues. The CDR3 here is CASSFSGGTEAFF. CDR3 nucleotide sequence: TGCGCCAGCAGCTTTTCAGGGGGCACTGAAGCTTTCTTT.

The gene calls are TRBV4-2 and TRBJ2-1; 9 bases are shared with TRBD2. Looked up from germline, CDR1 is LGHNA and CDR2 is YNFKEQ. The CDR3 contains 17 residues. V lost 0 bases and J lost 12; bases outside the gene matches: 15. This CDR3 is CASSQEKAGGSNGGQFF. The CDR3 nucleotides are TGTGCCAGCAGCCAAGAAAAGGCGGGAGGGTCTAACGGGGGGCAGTTCTTC.

The chain employs TRBV6-6 and TRBJ1-5; 8 bases align to TRBD1. J gave up 1 base and V 5 bases, and 10 bases lay outside the gene matches. This CDR3 has 17 amino acids. Germline lookup yields CDR1 MNHNY and CDR2 SVGAGI (reference sequence). CDR3 nucleotides: TGTGCCAGCAGTCTCGGACAGGGCCTATCAAGCAATCAGCCCCAGCATTTT. Protein product: CASSLGQGLSSNQPQHF.

This chain uses TRBV4-1 with TRBJ1-2; no definite D call. Germline CDR1 and CDR2: MGHRA and YSYEKL. Trimming cost V 4 bases and J 3 bases, with 12 bases left between them. The CDR3 is 14 residues long. CDR3: CASSPAGSYYGYTF. The CDR3, as DNA: TGCGCCAGCAGCCCCGCGGGCAGCTACTATGGCTACACCTTC.

The CDR3 sequence: CATRDSNNQPQHF. CDR3 sequence (DNA): TGTGCCACCAGGGACAGCAACAATCAGCCCCAGCATTTT. This sequence joins TRBV12-3 or TRBV12-4 and TRBJ1-5; 7 bases map to TRBD1. V dropped 10 bases and J dropped 3; count of bases not matched to a gene: 6. This CDR3 contains 13 residues.